The 8 T cell receptor beta chains below come from one sample, sequenced in a study of lung T cells in sarcoidosis with Löfgren's syndrome. A single record per CDR3 protein comes from TCRdb applying MiXCR to the reads. Among roughly 1,900 distinct CDR3 sequences listed, around 30% were seen once. The sample consisted of CD4+ T cells from bronchoalveolar lavage. The receptors come from a human donor with sarcoidosis (Löfgren's syndrome or another form), or a control subject (not recorded which).

On this clonotype: As the CDR3 is not closed by the conserved phenylalanine or tryptophan, this likely results from a read error. The DNA is left out, because the CDR3 cannot be placed on it with certainty; the CDR3 is given as TCRdb lists it. This chain uses TRBV2 with TRBJ1-6; the listed D gene, TRBD1, was not tested against the DNA. Germline CDR1 reads SNHLY; CDR2 reads FYNNEI. Both ends counted, the CDR3 spans 13 residues. CDR3 loop: CASSDQGNSPPHL.

This clonotype turned up a few times. A much larger clone differs from this one at a single base, so this may be a read error. The V call is TRBV10-3, the J call TRBJ1-2; D perhaps matches TRBD1 (5 bases). Trimming stripped 6 bases from V and 8 bases from J, with 16 bases between. The CDR3 runs to 13 residues. Germline values: CDR1 ENHRY, CDR2 SYGVKD. The CDR3 region is CAIRIEGLGGYTF. The DNA of the CDR3 is TGTGCCATCAGGATTGAGGGGTTAGGCGGCTACACCTTC.

By share, this clonotype ranks as medium-sized. The chain employs TRBV7-9 and TRBJ2-7; D is possibly TRBD1 or TRBD2 (5 bases each). Germline V lookup: CDR1 SEHNR, CDR2 FQNEAQ (reference sequence). V was trimmed by 0 bases and J by 1 base, leaving 13 bases between them. This CDR3 spans 16 amino acids. The CDR3, as DNA: TGTGCCAGCAGCTTAGCGTCTGGGACGGTATCCTACGAGCAGTACTTC. Translation gives CASSLASGTVSYEQYF.

This clonotype is medium-sized by share. This chain joins TRBV15 and TRBJ2-5, with 8 bases identical to TRBD2. The ends lost 5 bases at V and 4 bases at J; junction bases unmatched: 12. There are 16 residues in the CDR3. Germline CDR1 is LNHNV and CDR2 is YYDKDF (reference sequence). This CDR3 is CATSRPLAGMVETQYF. Here the CDR3 DNA reads TGTGCCACCAGCCGCCCGTTAGCGGGGATGGTAGAGACCCAGTACTTC. Filled out from reference TRBV15 and TRBJ2-5, the complete variable domain reads DAMVIQNPRYQVTQFGKPVTLSCSQTLNHNVMYWYQQKSSQAPKLLFHYYDKDFNNEADTPDNFQSRRPNTSFCFLDIRSPGLGDTAMYLCATSRPLAGMVETQYFGPGTRLLVL.

Comments on this clonotype: One base away lies a much larger clone, so this may be a sequencing read error. CDR3 region: CASSPNPGSYGYTF. The CDR3 region has the DNA TGTGCCAGCTCACCTAACCCCGGAAGCTATGGCTACACCTTC. The chain joins TRBV18 to TRBJ1-2; D unclear. The CDR3 covers 14 residues. CDR1 is KGHSH and CDR2 is LQKENI in the germline V gene. V lost 3 bases, J lost 4 bases, and 12 bases lay in between. Drawing the rest from reference TRBV18 and TRBJ1-2, the complete variable domain is NAGVMQNPRHLVRRRGQEARLRCSPMKGHSHVYWYRQLPEEGLKFMVYLQKENIIDESGMPKERFSAEFPKEGPSILRIQQVVRGDSAAYFCASSPNPGSYGYTFGSGTRLTVV.

Concerning this clonotype: The germline gene is not matched at one end of the junction; a read error may be the cause. The J gene is TRBJ1-2, the V gene TRBV6-6, with D maybe TRBD1 (6 bases). The CDR3 sequence is 12 residues long. Germline values: CDR1 MNHNY, CDR2 SVGAGI (reference sequence). The CDR3 is CSSSYRDYSYTF. CDR3 nucleotides: TGTTCCAGCAGTTACAGGGACTATAGCTACACCTTC.

Within the sample, this clonotype is medium-sized (0.01 to 0.1%). This chain links TRBV6-1 with TRBJ2-3; D is ambiguous. This CDR3 has 12 amino acids. V shed 7 bases and J shed 9 bases, with 14 bases lying between them. The germline V gene encodes CDR1 MNHNS and CDR2 SASEGT. The chain's CDR3 is CASIDLSRTQYF. In DNA, the CDR3 is TGTGCCAGCATTGACTTGTCCCGGACGCAGTATTTT.

Details on this clonotype: A read error is possible here, since a much larger clone lies one base away. The CDR3 end shows no conserved phenylalanine or tryptophan, and so a read error is likely. The V gene is TRBV19, the J gene TRBJ1-2; the D is unclear. V lost 5 bases, J lost 2 bases, and 6 bases lay in between. Germline CDR1 reads LNHDA; CDR2 reads SQIVND (reference sequence). The CDR3 consists of 12 residues. The chain's CDR3 is CASSYKNYGYTS. DNA of the CDR3: TGTGCCAGTAGTTACAAGAACTATGGCTACACCTCC.